This T cell receptor (beta chain) was identified during a study of blood T cell repertoires in COVID-19. As processed by the authors: Scientists estimated how many nucleated cells there were by amplifying reference gene primers. Sequencing used immunoSEQ multiplex PCR; TCRdb keeps in-frame clones, though not all of them. V, J and clone size are taken as reported in that table, and D and trimming were inferred from the DNA itself. The data contain under 200,000 clones, nearly 85% of them seen just once; the ten biggest clones take up approximately 5.4%. Germline loops: CDR1 GTSNPN, CDR2 SVGIG (reference sequence). The CDR3 is 16 residues long. Losses at the gene ends were 5 bases for V and 7 bases for J; bases not matched to a gene: 14.

The TCR sequence derives from a woman in her thirties with acute or convalescent COVID-19. The sample was peripheral blood. V usage is TRBV30 and J usage is TRBJ1-6, with 7 bases lining up with TRBD1. The CDR3 loop is CAWLQKGALQNSPLHF. CDR3 sequence (DNA): TGTGCCTGGCTCCAAAAGGGGGCCCTTCAGAATTCACCCCTCCACTTT.